By share, the clone carrying this TCR beta chain counts as medium-sized (0.01 to 0.1%). Antigen: not known. The data originate from a study of cytomegalovirus exposure and HLA in healthy donors. Overall study results and limits: Specificity for CMV antigens was confirmed in vitro for a few of the CMV-associated chains. The study recorded 160 or so TCR beta chains that were cytomegalovirus-associated. Common viral pathogens seemed to be connected with several of the most significant clusters, according to a later analysis. The authors considered a cluster of highly shared sequence variants likely to be a sequencing artifact.

Primers: 60 Vbeta forward and 13 Jbeta reverse. The table came from immunoSEQ multiplex PCR; TCRdb's copy has only in-frame clones and leaves some out. This sample has around 150,000 clones, with roughly four fifths found just once. Germline V gives CDR1 MNHEY, CDR2 SVGAGI. The CDR3 contains 15 residues. Trimming shortened V by 6 bases and J by 1 base, and 13 bases separated the two germline ends. Sequenced input: PBMCs. The TCR comes from a man aged 25-40 years in good health and CMV-seropositive. The rearrangement links TRBV6-5 to TRBJ1-5; possibly TRBD1 for D (5 bases). CDR3 DNA: TGTGCCAGCAGCAAAGGGGTGGACAGCAATCAGCCCCAGCATTTT. It translates to CASSKGVDSNQPQHF.